Below are 2 T cell receptor beta chains sequenced from a single sample in a study of blood T cell repertoires in COVID-19. Using immunoSEQ multiplex PCR, the repertoire was profiled, and TCRdb retains in-frame clones only, with some absent. There are around 40,000 clones in the sample; more than 75% occur only once, and under 30% lies in the top ten. Specimen: peripheral blood. These receptors originate from a man aged 50 to 60 with active or convalescent COVID-19.

The chain employs TRBV7-8 and TRBJ1-6, with TRBD1 matching 7 bases. CDR3 length equals 17 residues. Trimming took 5 bases from V and 0 from J; bases not matched to a gene: 7. Germline values: CDR1 SGHVS, CDR2 FQNEAQ. As DNA, the CDR3 is TGTGCCAGCAGCGCCCCGACAGGGAGCTCCTATAATTCACCCCTCCACTTT. It is translated as CASSAPTGSSYNSPLHF.

The genes are TRBV5-6 and TRBJ2-7; D is unresolved. Germline V gene data show CDR1 as SGHDT and CDR2 as YYEEEE. Trimming shortened V by 5 bases and J by 3 bases, and 15 bases separated the two germline ends. The CDR3 length is 14 residues. The CDR3 bases are TGTGCCAGCAGTGATACTTCCCACCTCTACGAGCAGTACTTC. Encoded protein: CASSDTSHLYEQYF. Together with reference TRBV5-6 and TRBJ2-7, the CDR3 gives the full variable domain: DAGVTQSPTHLIKTRGQQVTLRCSPKSGHDTVSWYQQALGQGPQFIFQYYEEEERQRGNFPDRFSGHQFPNYSSELNVNALLLGDSALYLCASSDTSHLYEQYFGPGTRLTVT.